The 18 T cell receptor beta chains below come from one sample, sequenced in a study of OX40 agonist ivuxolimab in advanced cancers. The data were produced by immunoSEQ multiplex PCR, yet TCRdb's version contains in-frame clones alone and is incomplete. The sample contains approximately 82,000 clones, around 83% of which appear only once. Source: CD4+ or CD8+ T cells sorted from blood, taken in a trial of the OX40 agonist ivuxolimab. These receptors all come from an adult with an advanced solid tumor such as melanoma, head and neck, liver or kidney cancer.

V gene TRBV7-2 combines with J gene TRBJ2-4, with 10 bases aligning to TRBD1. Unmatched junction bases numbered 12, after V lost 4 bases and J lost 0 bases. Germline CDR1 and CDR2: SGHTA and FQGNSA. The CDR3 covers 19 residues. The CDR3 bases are TGTGCCAGCAGCTCGAGGAGGGGACAGGGGTCTTTAGCCAAAAACATTCAGTACTTC. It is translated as CASSSRRGQGSLAKNIQYF.

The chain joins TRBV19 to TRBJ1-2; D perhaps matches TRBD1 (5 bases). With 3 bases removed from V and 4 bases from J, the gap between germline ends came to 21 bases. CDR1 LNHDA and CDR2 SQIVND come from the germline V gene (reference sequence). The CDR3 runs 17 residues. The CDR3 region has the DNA TGTGCCAGTAGTATTCTCCTAGGGACTTCAGTGGGCTATGGCTACACCTTC. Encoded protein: CASSILLGTSVGYGYTF.

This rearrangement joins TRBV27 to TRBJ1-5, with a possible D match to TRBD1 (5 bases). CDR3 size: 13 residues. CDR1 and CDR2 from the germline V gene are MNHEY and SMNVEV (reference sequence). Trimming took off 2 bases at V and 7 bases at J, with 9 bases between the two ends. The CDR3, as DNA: TGTGCCAGCAGTTTAGGGAGGGGCCAGCCCCAGCATTTT. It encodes CASSLGRGQPQHF.

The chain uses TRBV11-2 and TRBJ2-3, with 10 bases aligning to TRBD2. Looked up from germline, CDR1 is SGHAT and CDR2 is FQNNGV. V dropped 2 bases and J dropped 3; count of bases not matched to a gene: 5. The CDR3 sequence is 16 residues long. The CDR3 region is CASSLYASGGTDTQYF. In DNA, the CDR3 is TGTGCCAGCAGCTTATACGCTAGCGGGGGAACAGATACGCAGTATTTT.

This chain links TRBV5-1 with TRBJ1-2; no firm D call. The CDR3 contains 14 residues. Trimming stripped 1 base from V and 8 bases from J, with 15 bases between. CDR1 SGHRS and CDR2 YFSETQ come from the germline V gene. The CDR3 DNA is TGCGCCAGCAGCTTGTCCCAGGCTAGGAAGGGCTACACCTTC. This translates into CASSLSQARKGYTF.

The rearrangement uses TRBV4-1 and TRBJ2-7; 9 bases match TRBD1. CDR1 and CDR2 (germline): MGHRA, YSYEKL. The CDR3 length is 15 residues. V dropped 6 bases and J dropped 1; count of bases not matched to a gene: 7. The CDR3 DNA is TGCGCCAGCAGGTTCGGACAGGGGAAATCCTACGAGCAGTACTTC. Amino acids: CASRFGQGKSYEQYF.

CDR3 sequence: CASRDRGGADEQFF. The DNA of the CDR3 is TGTGCCAGCAGGGACCGCGGGGGGGCAGATGAGCAGTTCTTC. The V gene is TRBV6-6, the J gene TRBJ2-1; TRBD2 aligns across 9 bases. The CDR3 contains 14 residues. The junction had 8 bases not matched to a gene; V was cut back by 6 bases and J by 8 bases. Germline loops: CDR1 MNHNY, CDR2 SVGAGI (reference sequence).

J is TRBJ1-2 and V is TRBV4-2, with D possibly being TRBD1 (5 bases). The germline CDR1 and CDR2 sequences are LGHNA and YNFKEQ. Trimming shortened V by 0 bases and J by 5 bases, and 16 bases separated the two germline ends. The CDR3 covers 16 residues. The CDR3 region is CASSQEAGLGIYGYTF. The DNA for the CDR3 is TGTGCCAGCAGCCAAGAGGCAGGGTTAGGGATTTATGGCTACACCTTC.

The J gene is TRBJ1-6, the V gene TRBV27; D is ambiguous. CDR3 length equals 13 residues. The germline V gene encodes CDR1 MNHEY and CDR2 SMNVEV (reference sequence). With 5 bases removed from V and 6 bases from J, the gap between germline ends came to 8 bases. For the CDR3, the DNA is TGTGCCAGCAGTCTCGTCAGTAATTCACCCCTCCACTTT. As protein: CASSLVSNSPLHF.

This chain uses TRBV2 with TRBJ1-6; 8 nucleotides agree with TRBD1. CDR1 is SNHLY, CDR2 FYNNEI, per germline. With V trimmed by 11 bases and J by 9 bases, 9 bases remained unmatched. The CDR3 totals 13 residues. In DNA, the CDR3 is TGTGCCGGAATACAGGGGGTGGGTTCACCCCTCCACTTT. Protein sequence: CAGIQGVGSPLHF.

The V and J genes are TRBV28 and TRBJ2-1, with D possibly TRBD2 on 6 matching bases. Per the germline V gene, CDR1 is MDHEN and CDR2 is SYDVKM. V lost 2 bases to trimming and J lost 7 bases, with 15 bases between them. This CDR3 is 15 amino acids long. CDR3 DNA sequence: TGTGCCAGCAGTTTACGGAGGGGAACCGATAATGAGCAGTTCTTC. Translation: CASSLRRGTDNEQFF.

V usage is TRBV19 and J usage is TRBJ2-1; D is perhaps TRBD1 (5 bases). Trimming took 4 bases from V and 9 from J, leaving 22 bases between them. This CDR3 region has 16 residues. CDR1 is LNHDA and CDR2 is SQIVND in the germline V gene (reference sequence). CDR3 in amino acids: CASSSPASDTVGEQFF. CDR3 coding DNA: TGTGCCAGTAGTAGCCCCGCCTCGGACACTGTAGGTGAGCAGTTCTTC. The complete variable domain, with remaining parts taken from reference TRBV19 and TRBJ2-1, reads DGGITQSPKYLFRKEGQNVTLSCEQNLNHDAMYWYRQDPGQGLRLIYYSQIVNDFQKGDIAEGYSVSREKKESFPLTVTSAQKNPTAFYLCASSSPASDTVGEQFFGPGTRLTVL.

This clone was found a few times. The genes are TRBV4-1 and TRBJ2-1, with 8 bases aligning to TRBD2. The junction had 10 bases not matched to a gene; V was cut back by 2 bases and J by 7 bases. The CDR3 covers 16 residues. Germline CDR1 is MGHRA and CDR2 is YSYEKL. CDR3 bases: TGCGCCAGCAGCCAACAACCGGGGGTAGCGGGAAATGAGCAGTTCTTC. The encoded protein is CASSQQPGVAGNEQFF.

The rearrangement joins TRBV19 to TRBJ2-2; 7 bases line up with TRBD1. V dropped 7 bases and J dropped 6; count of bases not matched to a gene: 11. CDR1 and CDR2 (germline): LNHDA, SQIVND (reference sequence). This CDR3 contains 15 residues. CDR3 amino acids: CASKGTAGGAGELFF. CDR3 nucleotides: TGTGCCAGTAAAGGGACAGCCGGTGGGGCCGGGGAGCTGTTTTTT.

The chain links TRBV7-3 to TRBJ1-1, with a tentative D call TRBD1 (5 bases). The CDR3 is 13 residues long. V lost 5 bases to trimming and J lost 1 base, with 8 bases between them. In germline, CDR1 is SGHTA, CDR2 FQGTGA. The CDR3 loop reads CASSAGTNTEAFF. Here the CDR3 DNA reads TGTGCCAGCAGCGCGGGGACGAACACTGAAGCTTTCTTT.

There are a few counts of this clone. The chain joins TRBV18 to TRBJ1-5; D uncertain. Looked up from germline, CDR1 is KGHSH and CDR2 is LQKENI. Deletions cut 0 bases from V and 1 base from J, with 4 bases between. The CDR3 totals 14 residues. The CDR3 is CASSPPFSNQPQHF. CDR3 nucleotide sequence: TGTGCCAGCTCACCACCGTTCAGCAATCAGCCCCAGCATTTT.

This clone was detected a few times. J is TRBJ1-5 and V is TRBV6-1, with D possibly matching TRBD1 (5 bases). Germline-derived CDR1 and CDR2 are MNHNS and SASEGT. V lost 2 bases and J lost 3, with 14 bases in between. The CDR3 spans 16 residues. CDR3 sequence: CASSEFPGNNNQPQHF. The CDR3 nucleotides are TGTGCCAGCAGTGAATTTCCAGGGAACAACAATCAGCCCCAGCATTTT.

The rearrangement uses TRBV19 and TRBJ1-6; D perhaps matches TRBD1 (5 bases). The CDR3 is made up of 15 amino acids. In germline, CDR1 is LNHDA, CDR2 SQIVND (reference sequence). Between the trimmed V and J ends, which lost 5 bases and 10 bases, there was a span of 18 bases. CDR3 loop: CASSPQGSMGSPLHF. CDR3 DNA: TGTGCCAGTAGTCCCCAGGGCAGTATGGGCTCACCCCTCCACTTT.